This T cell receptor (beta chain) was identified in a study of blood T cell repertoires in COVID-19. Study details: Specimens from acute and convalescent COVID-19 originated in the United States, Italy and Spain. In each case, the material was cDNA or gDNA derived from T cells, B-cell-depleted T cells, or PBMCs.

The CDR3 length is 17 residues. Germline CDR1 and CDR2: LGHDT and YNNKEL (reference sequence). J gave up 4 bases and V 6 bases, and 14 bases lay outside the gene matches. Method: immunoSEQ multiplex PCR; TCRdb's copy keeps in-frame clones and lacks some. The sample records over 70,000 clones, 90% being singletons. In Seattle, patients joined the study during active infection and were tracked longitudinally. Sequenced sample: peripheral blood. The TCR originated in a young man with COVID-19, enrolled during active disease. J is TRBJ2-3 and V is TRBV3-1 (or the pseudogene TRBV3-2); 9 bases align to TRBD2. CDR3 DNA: TGTGCCAGCAGTCCTTACCTTAGCGGGAGCTTTCCAGATACGCAGTATTTT. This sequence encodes CASSPYLSGSFPDTQYF.